Below are 25 T cell receptor beta chains sequenced from a single sample in a study of identical twins. MiXCR, applied by TCRdb to the 5' RACE reads, yields one record per CDR3 protein. This sample has 450,000 or so distinct CDR3 sequences, with 14% found just once. The sample also formed part of further work on yellow fever vaccine responses in identical twins.

The specimen sequenced was CD4+ T cells sorted from blood. The receptor set was obtained from a woman younger than 35 in good health.

J is TRBJ2-3 and V is TRBV5-1; 8 bases are shared with TRBD2. Germline CDR1 is SGHRS and CDR2 is YFSETQ. CDR3 length equals 15 residues. J was trimmed by 6 bases and V by 0 bases; bases with no gene match: 6. Here the CDR3 DNA reads TGCGCCAGCAGCTTGGACAGCGGGGGAGGGGATACGCAGTATTTT. Protein sequence: CASSLDSGGGDTQYF.

The chain's CDR3 is CASSYRGGGYEQYF. CDR3 sequence (DNA): TGTGCCAGCAGTTACAGGGGAGGAGGCTACGAGCAGTACTTC. This chain joins TRBV28 and TRBJ2-7, with D perhaps TRBD1 (7 bases). CDR1 MDHEN and CDR2 SYDVKM come from the germline V gene. The V end was cut by 4 bases, the J end by 3 bases, with 13 bases between. This CDR3 is built from 14 residues.

The sample holds a few counts of this clonotype. V is TRBV4-3 and J is TRBJ2-1; maybe TRBD2 (5 bases). Trimming left V 2 bases short and J 1 base short, with 12 bases between. CDR1 and CDR2 from the germline V gene are LGHNA and YSLEER. This CDR3 is built from 16 residues. The CDR3 sequence: CASSQIGWESYNEQFF. The CDR3 DNA is TGCGCCAGCAGCCAAATCGGGTGGGAGTCCTACAATGAGCAGTTCTTC.

This chain uses TRBV3-1 with TRBJ2-5, with a weak D call TRBD1 (5 bases). Trimming left V 5 bases short and J 4 bases short, with 14 bases between. This CDR3 is 14 amino acids long. Germline loops: CDR1 LGHDT, CDR2 YNNKEL (reference sequence). The CDR3 bases are TGTGCCAGCAGCTCCATAATAGGGGCAGAGACCCAGTACTTC. It specifies CASSSIIGAETQYF.

This clonotype was recorded a few times. The chain links TRBV7-8 to TRBJ2-1; D might be TRBD2 (5 bases). The CDR3 is made up of 16 amino acids. The germline V gene has CDR1 SGHVS and CDR2 FQNEAQ. V dropped 1 base and J dropped 1 base, with 11 bases sitting between them. Here the CDR3 DNA reads TGTGCCAGCAGCTTAGTAACGGGGATATCCTACAATGAGCAGTTCTTC. It yields the protein CASSLVTGISYNEQFF.

This chain connects TRBV5-6 to TRBJ1-1; no reliable D call. The germline gives CDR1 SGHDT, CDR2 YYEEEE. V was cut by 1 base and J by 2 bases, with 12 bases left in between. The length of the CDR3 is 15 residues. The CDR3 sequence: CASSLRRLPNTEAFF. The CDR3 DNA reads TGTGCCAGCAGCTTGCGGCGGCTTCCTAACACTGAAGCTTTCTTT.

The V and J genes are TRBV9 and TRBJ2-5; TRBD2 matches 11 bases. CDR3 length: 17 amino acids. Germline CDR1 is SGDLS and CDR2 is YYNGEE. The junction had 5 bases not matched to a gene; V was cut back by 0 bases and J by 1 base. CDR3 nucleotides: TGTGCCAGCAGCGTAGCCCTAGCGGGGGGACTCCAAGAGACCCAGTACTTC. This codes for CASSVALAGGLQETQYF.

The chain is built from TRBV5-1 and TRBJ2-1; 7 bases match TRBD2. CDR3 length equals 16 residues. Losses at the gene ends were 0 bases for V and 4 bases for J; bases not matched to a gene: 7. Germline assignment: CDR1 SGHRS and CDR2 YFSETQ. This CDR3 reads CASSLGGGRGYNEQFF. The CDR3 DNA reads TGCGCCAGCAGCTTGGGCGGCGGGAGAGGGTACAATGAGCAGTTCTTC.

This clonotype was detected only a few times. The V gene is TRBV27, the J gene TRBJ1-1; tentatively, D is TRBD1 (5 bases). Trimming left V 2 bases short and J 4 bases short, with 17 bases between. The CDR3 has 16 amino acids. Germline V gene lookup returns CDR1 MNHEY and CDR2 SMNVEV (reference sequence). The CDR3 DNA follows: TGTGCCAGCAGTTTAAGGCCTGGGGCGCCGGGCACTGAAGCTTTCTTT. Residues: CASSLRPGAPGTEAFF.

This clonotype was seen ten or more times. The chain couples TRBV12-3 or TRBV12-4 to TRBJ2-7; D unresolved. V lost 2 bases to trimming and J lost 4 bases, with 6 bases between them. There are 12 residues in the CDR3. The CDR3 DNA reads as TGTGCCAGCAGTTTAAGGGAATACGAGCAGTACTTC. Translating it yields CASSLREYEQYF.

In its sample, this clonotype was seen a few times. This sequence joins TRBV12-3 or TRBV12-4 and TRBJ2-5; TRBD2 aligns across 7 bases. The CDR3 is 15 residues long. Losses at the gene ends were 5 bases for V and 5 bases for J; bases not matched to a gene: 11. CDR3 in DNA: TGTGCCAGCAGTCCGAGCGGGGCCCCCTCCGAGACCCAGTACTTC. Protein sequence: CASSPSGAPSETQYF.

This clonotype came up a few times. The chain recombines TRBV9 with TRBJ2-2; tentatively, D is TRBD1 or TRBD2 (5 bases each). The V and J ends lost 3 bases and 2 bases respectively, with 11 bases between them. This CDR3 is built from 15 residues. Germline CDR1 is SGDLS and CDR2 is YYNGEE. This CDR3 reads CASSASGPNTGELFF. CDR3 nucleotides: TGTGCCAGCAGCGCTTCGGGACCTAACACCGGGGAGCTGTTTTTT. The full variable domain, with the rest looked up from reference TRBV9 and TRBJ2-2, is DSGVTQTPKHLITATGQRVTLRCSPRSGDLSVYWYQQSLDQGLQFLIQYYNGEERAKGNILERFSAQQFPDLHSELNLSSLELGDSALYFCASSASGPNTGELFFGEGSRLTVL.

The rearrangement uses TRBV7-3 and TRBJ2-6; TRBD1 aligns across 7 bases. This CDR3 spans 16 amino acids. Germline V lookup: CDR1 SGHTA, CDR2 FQGTGA. The J segment lost 0 bases and the V segment lost 5 bases, leaving 4 bases of the junction unmatched. This chain's CDR3 is CASSPWTGSGANVLTF. In nucleotides, the CDR3 is TGTGCCAGCAGCCCATGGACAGGCTCTGGGGCCAACGTCCTGACTTTC.

In this sample, this clonotype turned up many times. The rearrangement joins TRBV12-3 or TRBV12-4 to TRBJ2-1, with D perhaps TRBD1 or TRBD2 (7 bases each). The germline V and J ends were trimmed by 5 bases and 11 bases, with 22 bases remaining between them. The CDR3 covers 15 residues. The CDR3 bases are TGTGCCAGCAGTCTGACAGGGACTACAACAAATAAGCAGTTCTTC. Encoded protein: CASSLTGTTTNKQFF.

The chain has TRBV9 and TRBJ2-1; D gene ambiguous. CDR1 and CDR2 from the germline V gene are SGDLS and YYNGEE. CDR3 length: 16 residues. Trimming stripped 4 bases from V and 0 bases from J, with 14 bases between. The CDR3 loop is CASSLSYSGSYNEQFF. In nucleotides, the CDR3 is TGTGCCAGCAGCCTCTCCTATTCGGGCTCCTACAATGAGCAGTTCTTC.

This sequence joins TRBV28 and TRBJ1-6; D ambiguous. The CDR3 contains 16 residues. The germline gives CDR1 MDHEN, CDR2 SYDVKM. Trimming shortened V by 3 bases and J by 0 bases, and 9 bases separated the two germline ends. In DNA, the CDR3 is TGTGCCAGCAGTTTGATCGCGAGCTCCTATAATTCACCCCTCCACTTT. The encoded protein is CASSLIASSYNSPLHF.

This clonotype was seen only a few times. The chain employs TRBV3-1 and TRBJ1-4; D ambiguous. CDR3 size: 15 residues. In germline, CDR1 is LGHDT, CDR2 YNNKEL (reference sequence). V lost 3 bases and J 8 bases, leaving 16 bases between the germline ends. This CDR3 reads CASSQRSLGWEKLFF. As DNA, the CDR3 is TGTGCCAGCAGCCAGAGGTCCCTGGGCTGGGAAAAACTGTTTTTT.

The J gene is TRBJ2-3, the V gene TRBV25-1; possible D gene TRBD2, 5 bases. V lost 4 bases and J 2 bases, leaving 13 bases between the germline ends. The CDR3 totals 15 residues. Germline assignment: CDR1 MGHDK and CDR2 SYGVNS. CDR3: CASSGRGSATDTQYF. The CDR3 nucleotides read TGTGCCAGCAGTGGCCGGGGTAGCGCCACAGATACGCAGTATTTT.

This clonotype was recorded at least ten times. The chain joins TRBV12-3 or TRBV12-4 to TRBJ1-2; D remains ambiguous. Trimming took 1 base from V and 14 from J, leaving 17 bases between them. The CDR3 runs 13 residues. The CDR3 is CASSLVAVFNWTF. The CDR3 bases are TGTGCCAGCAGTTTAGTTGCAGTCTTTAATTGGACCTTC.

This clonotype was observed a handful of times. This sequence joins TRBV5-1 and TRBJ2-5; 9 nucleotides agree with TRBD1. The CDR3 runs 16 residues. From germline, CDR1 is SGHRS and CDR2 YFSETQ. Trimming took 3 bases from V and 2 from J; bases not matched to a gene: 8. The CDR3 here is CASSWGQGRIQETQYF. In DNA, the CDR3 is TGCGCCAGCAGCTGGGGACAGGGCCGGATACAAGAGACCCAGTACTTC.

This clonotype was seen repeatedly, ten times or more. The chain combines TRBV6-1 with TRBJ2-1; 13 positions agree with TRBD2. The CDR3 is made up of 16 amino acids. CDR1 is MNHNS and CDR2 is SASEGT in the germline V gene. J lost 1 base, V lost 6 bases, and 3 bases had no gene match. The CDR3 DNA follows: TGTGCCAGCAGAGGACTAGCGGGAGCATCCTACAATGAGCAGTTCTTC. Residues: CASRGLAGASYNEQFF.

This chain connects TRBV7-6 to TRBJ2-5; no clear D gene. The CDR3 spans 15 residues. The V gene lost 0 bases and the J gene lost 3 bases, with 11 bases spanning the gap. Germline V gene sequence: CDR1 SGHVS, CDR2 FNYEAQ. This CDR3 reads CASSLAGAEKETQYF. In nucleotides, the CDR3 is TGTGCCAGCAGCTTAGCTGGTGCGGAGAAAGAGACCCAGTACTTC.

V usage is TRBV20-1 and J usage is TRBJ2-1; no reliable D call. V was pared by 6 bases and J by 6 bases, with 24 bases between. The germline V gene encodes CDR1 DFQATT and CDR2 SNEGSKA (reference sequence). The CDR3 has 16 residues. The CDR3: CSAVLGRSFVGNEQFF. CDR3 nucleotides: TGCAGTGCCGTACTCGGGCGTAGCTTCGTAGGCAATGAGCAGTTCTTC.

The chain uses TRBV3-1 and TRBJ1-2; TRBD1 matches 7 bases. The V gene's germline CDR1 is LGHDT and CDR2 YNNKEL (reference sequence). The V gene end was trimmed by 1 base and the J gene end by 8 bases; junction bases not matched to a gene: 16. The CDR3 spans 17 residues. The CDR3 sequence is CASSQVGNRGVNSGYTF. The CDR3 DNA is TGTGCCAGCAGCCAAGTGGGGAACAGGGGTGTAAATAGCGGCTACACCTTC. The entire variable domain, with the rest obtained from reference TRBV3-1 and TRBJ1-2, is as follows: DTAVSQTPKYLVTQMGNDKSIKCEQNLGHDTMYWYKQDSKKFLKIMFSYNNKELIINETVPNRFSPKSPDKAHLNLHINSLELGDSAVYFCASSQVGNRGVNSGYTFGSGTRLTVV.

The chain employs TRBV9 and TRBJ2-1, with 16 bases that match TRBD2. J was trimmed by 7 bases and V by 4 bases; bases with no gene match: 5. CDR1 and CDR2 (germline): SGDLS, YYNGEE. This CDR3 is built from 16 residues. CDR3 DNA sequence: TGTGCCAGCAGCCCTGGGACTAGCGGGAGGGAGAATGAGCAGTTCTTC. Translating it yields CASSPGTSGRENEQFF.